The 26 T cell receptor beta chains listed next were all sequenced from one sample in a study of Graves' ophthalmopathy and Graves' hyperthyroidism. RNA transcripts provided the template for amplifying TCR beta CDR3 regions. First-round RT-PCR employed HTBI primers, with a second-round multiplex PCR after it. TCRdb re-called the multiplex PCR reads through MiXCR, storing one row per CDR3 protein. The data hold about 620,000 distinct CDR3 sequences, with about a fifth observed a single time. Sequencing was done on a sample of peripheral blood. Source of these receptors: a young woman with stable Graves' hyperthyroidism. Some clones in this sample may be carry-over from other donors' samples.

This clonotype has at least ten counts. The chain is built from TRBV5-6 and TRBJ1-5; TRBD1 aligns across 8 bases. This CDR3 has 15 amino acids. V was clipped by 2 bases and J by 3 bases; unmatched bases: 4. Looked up from germline, CDR1 is SGHDT and CDR2 is YYEEEE. CDR3 protein: CASSFGTGNNQPQHF. The CDR3 region has the DNA TGTGCCAGCAGCTTTGGGACAGGAAACAATCAGCCCCAGCATTTT.

Ten or more counts support this clonotype. V and J are TRBV29-1 and TRBJ2-7; D is perhaps TRBD1 (6 bases). The CDR3 extends over 14 amino acids. Trimming cost V 6 bases and J 3 bases, with 18 bases left between them. The germline CDR1 and CDR2 sequences are SQVTM and ANQGSEA. CDR3 nucleotides: TGCAGCGTAGAACAGGGAACGGGCGGCTACGAGCAGTACTTC. Translation gives CSVEQGTGGYEQYF.

This clonotype came up many times. The rearrangement uses TRBV10-3 and TRBJ1-1; tentative D call: TRBD1 (6 bases). This CDR3 is built from 14 residues. The germline V and J ends were trimmed by 3 bases and 7 bases, with 15 bases remaining between them. CDR1 and CDR2 from the germline V gene are ENHRY and SYGVKD. CDR3 in DNA: TGTGCCATCAGTGACGAGGAGGGGGTGGTTGAAGCTTTCTTT. Its protein is CAISDEEGVVEAFF.

The chain links TRBV10-1 to TRBJ1-1; D might be TRBD1 (6 bases). CDR1 and CDR2 from the germline V gene are WNHNN and SYGVQD (reference sequence). This CDR3 region has 18 residues. V lost 3 bases and J 3 bases, leaving 23 bases between the germline ends. The chain's CDR3 is CASSEFLGGQSLHTEAFF. In DNA, the CDR3 is TGCGCCAGCAGTGAATTCTTGGGTGGACAGAGTCTGCACACTGAAGCTTTCTTT.

This clonotype was seen repeatedly, ten times or more. CDR3 in DNA: TGCAGTGCCCGGGGGAGGAGGAATCCGAACACCGGGGAGCTGTTTTTT. Amino acid sequence: CSARGRRNPNTGELFF. The V and J genes are TRBV20-1 and TRBJ2-2, with D possibly being TRBD2 (6 bases). V was shortened by 6 bases and J by 0 bases, with 17 bases between the two germline ends. Germline CDR1 is DFQATT and CDR2 is SNEGSKA (reference sequence). The CDR3 spans 16 residues.

V is TRBV7-9 and J is TRBJ2-7; D is perhaps TRBD1 (5 bases). The CDR3 covers 13 residues. Deletions cut 1 base from V and 3 bases from J, with 7 bases between. The germline V gene encodes CDR1 SEHNR and CDR2 FQNEAQ (reference sequence). CDR3 protein: CASSLEGCYEQYF. For the CDR3, the DNA is TGTGCCAGCAGCTTAGAGGGGTGCTACGAGCAGTACTTC. Full variable domain (outside the CDR3, taken from reference TRBV7-9 and TRBJ2-7): DTGVSQNPRHKITKRGQNVTFRCDPISEHNRLYWYRQTLGQGPEFLTYFQNEAQLEKSRLLSDRFSAERPKGSFSTLEIQRTEQGDSAMYLCASSLEGCYEQYFGPGTRLTVT.

This clonotype appeared many times. The chain links TRBV7-9 to TRBJ2-2; maybe TRBD1 (6 bases). The germline V and J ends were trimmed by 4 bases and 4 bases, with 13 bases remaining between them. Per germline, CDR1 SEHNR and CDR2 FQNEAQ (reference sequence). The CDR3 has 15 amino acids. CDR3 amino acids: CASSSPRGGTGELFF. CDR3 DNA sequence: TGTGCCAGCAGCTCCCCCAGGGGTGGCACCGGGGAGCTGTTTTTT.

This clonotype was detected ten times or more. This chain uses TRBV2 with TRBJ2-2; no firm D call. The CDR3 loop spans 13 amino acids. CDR1 and CDR2 from the germline V gene are SNHLY and FYNNEI. The V and J ends lost 3 bases and 5 bases respectively, with 7 bases between them. This chain's CDR3 is CASSEMRTGELFF. CDR3 nucleotides: TGTGCCAGCAGTGAGATGAGAACCGGGGAGCTGTTTTTT. The full variable domain, with the rest looked up from reference TRBV2 and TRBJ2-2, is EPEVTQTPSHQVTQMGQEVILRCVPISNHLYFYWYRQILGQKVEFLVSFYNNEISEKSEIFDDQFSVERPDGSNFTLKIRSTKLEDSAMYFCASSEMRTGELFFGEGSRLTVL.

This clonotype was seen many times. This chain uses TRBV6-1 with TRBJ2-7, with D possibly TRBD1 on 6 matching bases. Germline lookup yields CDR1 MNHNS and CDR2 SASEGT. This CDR3 spans 13 amino acids. Trimming removed 5 bases from V and 6 bases from J, with 14 bases in between. The CDR3 DNA reads as TGTGCCAGCAGTCCCAAACGAGGGGGCGAGCAGTACTTC. It yields the protein CASSPKRGGEQYF.

The chain combines TRBV6-5 with TRBJ2-5, with 10 bases aligning to TRBD2. The germline CDR1 and CDR2 sequences are MNHEY and SVGAGI. CDR3 size: 15 residues. J gave up 8 bases and V 2 bases, and 8 bases lay outside the gene matches. The CDR3 region is CASSYELAGTRTQYF. The CDR3 DNA sequence: TGTGCCAGCAGTTACGAACTAGCGGGGACCAGAACCCAGTACTTC.

The rearrangement uses TRBV20-1 and TRBJ2-7; D tentatively fits TRBD1 or TRBD2 (5 bases each). The CDR3 has 14 amino acids. CDR1 DFQATT and CDR2 SNEGSKA come from the germline V gene (reference sequence). The V gene lost 4 bases and the J gene lost 2 bases, with 15 bases spanning the gap. The chain's CDR3 is CSAIPRDQTYEQYF. The CDR3 DNA reads TGCAGTGCTATCCCAAGGGACCAAACCTACGAGCAGTACTTC.

Concerning this clonotype: This may stem from a read error, because a much larger clone lies one nucleotide away. The gene calls are TRBV6-1 and TRBJ1-1; 8 nucleotides agree with TRBD1. The CDR3 runs to 14 residues. The germline V gene encodes CDR1 MNHNS and CDR2 SASEGT. V trimming: 6 bases; J trimming: 1 base; junction bases outside the gene matches: 4. This chain's CDR3 is CASSHDRGNTEAFF. The DNA for the CDR3 is TGTGCCAGCAGCCACGACAGGGGGAACACTGAAGCTTTCTTT.

This clonotype was counted a few times. J is TRBJ1-3 and V is TRBV9, with 8 bases fitting TRBD1. This CDR3 has 15 residues. V shed 4 bases and J 2 bases; nucleotides not matched to a gene: 5. The germline CDR1 and CDR2 sequences are SGDLS and YYNGEE. CDR3 loop: CASSPGQGTGNTIYF. The CDR3 region has the DNA TGTGCCAGCAGCCCTGGACAGGGCACTGGAAACACCATATATTTT.

The chain has TRBV7-2 and TRBJ2-7; 11 bases are a match to TRBD2. J lost 6 bases, V lost 3 bases, and 7 bases had no gene match. The CDR3 has 15 residues. The V gene's germline CDR1 is SGHTA and CDR2 FQGNSA. The CDR3 loop reads CASSLRRLAGSEQYF. CDR3 sequence (DNA): TGTGCCAGCAGCTTGAGACGACTAGCGGGAAGCGAGCAGTACTTC. The full variable domain, with the rest looked up from reference TRBV7-2 and TRBJ2-7, is GAGVSQSPSNKVTEKGKDVELRCDPISGHTALYWYRQSLGQGLEFLIYFQGNSAPDKSGLPSDRFSAERTGGSVSTLTIQRTQQEDSAVYLCASSLRRLAGSEQYFGPGTRLTVT.

The CDR3 reads CASSLDRKTGEAFF. DNA of the CDR3: TGTGCCAGCAGCTTAGATCGAAAGACAGGCGAAGCTTTCTTT. The V and J genes are TRBV7-9 and TRBJ1-1, with D possibly TRBD1 on 6 matching bases. The V end lost 1 base, the J end lost 8 bases, and 14 bases lay between the germline ends. The CDR3 sequence is 14 residues long. From germline, CDR1 is SEHNR and CDR2 FQNEAQ (reference sequence).

This clonotype was observed a handful of times. The rearrangement links TRBV5-1 to TRBJ1-5; the D is unclear. The CDR3 length is 15 residues. Trimming left V 0 bases short and J 6 bases short, with 13 bases between. CDR1 and CDR2 from the germline V gene are SGHRS and YFSETQ. CDR3 protein: CASSLGGDPSQPQHF. CDR3 nucleotide sequence: TGCGCCAGCAGCTTGGGAGGAGATCCGAGTCAGCCCCAGCATTTT.

This chain joins TRBV6-4 and TRBJ1-2; D possibly corresponds to TRBD1 (5 bases). Germline values: CDR1 MRHNA, CDR2 SNTAGT. V lost 7 bases, J lost 2 bases, and 14 bases lay in between. The CDR3 is 14 amino acids. CDR3 nucleotides: TGTGCCAGCACTACCCCGGACAAAAACTATGGCTACACCTTC. Amino acids: CASTTPDKNYGYTF.

Only a few counts were recorded for this clonotype. V gene TRBV7-2 combines with J gene TRBJ1-5; 9 bases line up with TRBD1. The CDR3 length is 15 residues. Germline CDR1 SGHTA, CDR2 FQGNSA. After removal of 6 bases from V and 6 bases from J, the junction contained 9 bases not matched to a gene. CDR3 in DNA: TGTGCCAGCAGTCCGGGACAGGGATTTGGTCAGCCCCAGCATTTT. This gives the protein CASSPGQGFGQPQHF.

This clonotype has a count of ten or more. V gene TRBV28 combines with J gene TRBJ2-7, with D unresolved. V lost 4 bases and J lost 0, with 16 bases in between. Germline assignment: CDR1 MDHEN and CDR2 SYDVKM. The CDR3 has 16 amino acids. This chain's CDR3 is CASSSPWFGRSYEQYF. Written as DNA, the CDR3 is TGTGCCAGCAGTTCCCCCTGGTTTGGGCGCTCCTACGAGCAGTACTTC.

This rearrangement joins TRBV28 to TRBJ1-6; D might be TRBD1 (6 bases). Germline loops: CDR1 MDHEN, CDR2 SYDVKM. V lost 5 bases, J lost 6 bases, and 20 bases lay in between. The CDR3 has 17 amino acids. The CDR3 DNA follows: TGTGCCAGCAGTCCCGGGGGCAGGGGTAGAGTTAATTCACCCCTCCACTTT. Translated: CASSPGGRGRVNSPLHF. Full variable domain (remainder filled in from reference TRBV28 and TRBJ1-6): DVKVTQSSRYLVKRTGEKVFLECVQDMDHENMFWYRQDPGLGLRLIYFSYDVKMKEKGDIPEGYSVSREKKERFSLILESASTNQTSMYLCASSPGGRGRVNSPLHFGNGTRLTVT.

This clonotype was seen at least ten times. The CDR3 is CSARDSTPLTGVQETQYF. CDR3 DNA: TGCAGTGCTAGAGACTCTACACCCCTGACGGGTGTCCAAGAGACCCAGTACTTC. This chain joins TRBV20-1 and TRBJ2-5; no clear D. The germline V and J ends were trimmed by 0 bases and 1 base, with 21 bases remaining between them. The CDR3 is 18 residues long. Germline-derived CDR1 and CDR2 are DFQATT and SNEGSKA (reference sequence).

This clonotype was counted many times. The chain links TRBV6-1 to TRBJ1-5; D remains ambiguous. Germline assignment: CDR1 MNHNS and CDR2 SASEGT. The V and J ends lost 7 bases and 3 bases respectively, with 19 bases between them. This CDR3 contains 16 residues. CDR3 region: CASTLSGVADNQPQHF. Here the CDR3 DNA reads TGTGCCAGCACCCTAAGTGGTGTGGCAGACAATCAGCCCCAGCATTTT.

In this sample, this clonotype turned up many times. The chain carries TRBV2 and TRBJ1-1; no clear D gene. Per germline, CDR1 SNHLY and CDR2 FYNNEI. The CDR3 covers 14 residues. The ends were cut back, 8 bases at V and 1 base at J, with 14 bases in the middle. The CDR3 nucleotides are TGTGCCAGCGGTGGGGTTTCGCGGAACACTGAAGCTTTCTTT. It is translated as CASGGVSRNTEAFF.

This clonotype has at least ten counts. The chain couples TRBV2 to TRBJ2-7; 10 bases map to TRBD2. Germline CDR1 and CDR2: SNHLY and FYNNEI. This CDR3 region has 14 residues. The V and J ends lost 5 bases and 2 bases, in that order; junction bases with no gene match: 3. CDR3 loop: CASSKGLAAYEQYF. CDR3 DNA: TGTGCCAGCAGTAAAGGACTAGCGGCCTACGAGCAGTACTTC.

This clonotype was observed a handful of times. The rearrangement links TRBV7-2 to TRBJ1-2; D is undetermined. This CDR3 comprises 16 residues. V was clipped by 0 bases and J by 4 bases, with 15 bases between them. CDR1 and CDR2 (germline): SGHTA, FQGNSA. CDR3 DNA: TGTGCCAGCAGCTTAGCGATAGGTCGAGCTGGCTATGGCTACACCTTC. Translating gives CASSLAIGRAGYGYTF.

The chain uses TRBV6-5 and TRBJ2-7; D perhaps matches TRBD2 (5 bases). CDR3 length equals 16 residues. The V gene lost 0 bases and the J gene lost 0 bases, with 12 bases spanning the gap. Per the germline V gene, CDR1 is MNHEY and CDR2 is SVGAGI. The CDR3 loop is CASSYSQEGGSYEQYF. For the CDR3, the DNA is TGTGCCAGCAGTTACTCCCAAGAGGGTGGCTCCTACGAGCAGTACTTC.